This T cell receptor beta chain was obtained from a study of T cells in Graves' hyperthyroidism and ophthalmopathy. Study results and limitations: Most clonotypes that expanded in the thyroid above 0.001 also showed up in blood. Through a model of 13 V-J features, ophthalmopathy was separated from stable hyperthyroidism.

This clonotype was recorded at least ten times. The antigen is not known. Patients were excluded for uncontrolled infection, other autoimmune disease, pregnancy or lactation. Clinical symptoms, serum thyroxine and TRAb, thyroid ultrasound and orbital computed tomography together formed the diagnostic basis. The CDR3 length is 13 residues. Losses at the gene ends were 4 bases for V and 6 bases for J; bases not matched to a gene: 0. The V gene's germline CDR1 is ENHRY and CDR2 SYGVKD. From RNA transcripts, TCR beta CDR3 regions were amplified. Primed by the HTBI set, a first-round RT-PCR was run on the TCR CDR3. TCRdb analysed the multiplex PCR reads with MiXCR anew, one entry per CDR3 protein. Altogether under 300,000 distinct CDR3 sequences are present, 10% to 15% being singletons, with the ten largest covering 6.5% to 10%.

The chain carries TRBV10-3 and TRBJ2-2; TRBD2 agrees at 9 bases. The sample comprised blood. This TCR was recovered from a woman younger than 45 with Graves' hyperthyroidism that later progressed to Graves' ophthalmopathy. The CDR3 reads CAISVAGAGELFF. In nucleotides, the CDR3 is TGTGCCATCAGTGTAGCGGGAGCCGGGGAGCTGTTTTTT.